The source of this T cell receptor (beta chain) is a study of T cells in Graves' hyperthyroidism and ophthalmopathy. Study-wide results and caveats: A model of 13 V-J features distinguished ophthalmopathy from stable hyperthyroidism.

Graves' hyperthyroidism without ophthalmopathy progression within 18 months was termed stable. In this sample, this clonotype turned up many times. Its antigen is as yet unknown. CDR3 length: 11 amino acids. Germline CDR1 SGHDT, CDR2 YYEEEE. V lost 7 bases and J 3 bases, leaving 7 bases between the germline ends. TCR beta CDR3 region amplification was performed from RNA transcripts. The TCR CDR3 was amplified in a first-round RT-PCR using the HTBI primer set. TCRdb re-called the multiplex PCR reads with MiXCR, one entry per CDR3 protein. The data contain under 450,000 distinct CDR3 sequences, 15% to 19% of them singletons.

The sample was blood. The receptor comes from a woman between 18 and 29 years old with Graves' hyperthyroidism. The V and J genes are TRBV5-6 and TRBJ2-5; D is undetermined. In DNA form, the CDR3 reads TGTGCCAGCGGACCAAAAGAGACCCAGTACTTC. Its translation is CASGPKETQYF.